A single sample is the source of the 14 T cell receptor beta chains below, sequenced in a study of blood T cell repertoires in COVID-19. The data were produced by immunoSEQ multiplex PCR, yet TCRdb's version contains in-frame clones alone and is incomplete. The sample contains 37,000 or so clones, 81% of which appear only once. The sample consisted of peripheral blood. Source of these receptors: an older man with active or convalescent COVID-19.

The gene calls are TRBV12-5 and TRBJ1-5; the match to TRBD1 covers 7 bases. V was pared by 0 bases and J by 5 bases, with 7 bases of the junction left unmatched. The CDR3 contains 16 residues. Germline assignment: CDR1 LGHNT and CDR2 FRNRAP. CDR3: CASGLVFTGVDQPQHF. The CDR3, as DNA: TGTGCTAGTGGTTTGGTTTTTACAGGGGTGGATCAGCCCCAGCATTTT.

The rearrangement uses TRBV6-2 or TRBV6-3 and TRBJ2-1; the match to TRBD1 covers 10 bases. Germline CDR1 is MNHEY and CDR2 is SVGEGT. The CDR3 contains 14 residues. V lost 5 bases and J lost 6; bases outside the gene matches: 4. The CDR3 DNA sequence: TGTGCCAGCAGTCGGGACAGGGGCGTCAATGAGCAGTTCTTC. Its translation is CASSRDRGVNEQFF.

The chain joins TRBV19 to TRBJ1-1, with 9 bases identical to TRBD1. J gave up 4 bases and V 7 bases, and 7 bases lay outside the gene matches. Germline CDR1 LNHDA, CDR2 SQIVND (reference sequence). The length of the CDR3 is 14 residues. DNA for the CDR3: TGTGCCAGTAAAACAGGACAGGGGAGCACTGAAGCTTTCTTT. It translates to CASKTGQGSTEAFF.

To note about this clone: The sample holds other DNA sequences that translate to the same CDR3. This chain links TRBV9 with TRBJ2-3, with D perhaps matching TRBD2 (5 bases). The CDR3 totals 12 residues. The V gene lost 5 bases and the J gene lost 6 bases, with 10 bases spanning the gap. CDR1 is SGDLS and CDR2 is YYNGEE in the germline V gene. CDR3 sequence reads: CASSVPGDTQYF. The DNA for the CDR3 is TGTGCCAGCAGTGTTCCGGGGGATACGCAGTATTTT.

The chain joins TRBV18 to TRBJ1-3; 9 bases are shared with TRBD1. Germline lookup yields CDR1 KGHSH and CDR2 LQKENI. J gave up 3 bases and V 5 bases, and 5 bases lay outside the gene matches. CDR3 length: 15 amino acids. The CDR3 here is CASSLDRGDGNTIYF. The CDR3, as DNA: TGTGCCAGCTCATTGGACAGGGGAGATGGAAACACCATATATTTT.

V usage is TRBV6-5 and J usage is TRBJ1-4; tentatively, D is TRBD1 (5 bases). V lost 5 bases, J lost 3 bases, and 7 bases lay in between. CDR3 size: 13 residues. The germline V gene encodes CDR1 MNHEY and CDR2 SVGAGI. For the CDR3, the DNA is TGTGCCAGCAGTATAGGGGCTAATGAAAAACTGTTTTTT. Its protein product is CASSIGANEKLFF.

The gene calls are TRBV12-5 and TRBJ2-5; 7 nucleotides line up with TRBD2. V lost 2 bases, J lost 5 bases, and 5 bases stayed unmatched. CDR3 size: 14 residues. Germline loops: CDR1 LGHNT, CDR2 FRNRAP. The CDR3 region is CASGLSLGGETQYF. The CDR3 DNA is TGTGCTAGTGGTTTGAGTCTCGGGGGGGAGACCCAGTACTTC.

The CDR3 coding sequence is TGCGCCAGCAGCCAAGATCCTGGGACTAGCGGTGAGCAGTTCTTC. Its protein product is CASSQDPGTSGEQFF. The chain carries TRBV4-3 and TRBJ2-1; 11 positions agree with TRBD2. The trim removed 0 bases at V and 9 bases at J, leaving 4 bases unmatched. Germline V gene lookup returns CDR1 LGHNA and CDR2 YSLEER. The CDR3 extends over 15 amino acids.

The genes are TRBV9 and TRBJ2-2, with 9 bases identical to TRBD1. The CDR3 runs to 15 residues. Trimming at V came to 0 bases and at J to 7 bases, leaving 4 bases not matched to a gene. Germline CDR1 is SGDLS and CDR2 is YYNGEE. The CDR3 protein is CASSVGTGEIGELFF. The CDR3 bases are TGTGCCAGCAGCGTAGGGACAGGGGAGATCGGGGAGCTGTTTTTT.

This chain connects TRBV19 to TRBJ1-5; 8 nucleotides align to TRBD1. J lost 6 bases, V lost 6 bases, and 10 bases had no gene match. The CDR3 spans 15 residues. Germline assignment: CDR1 LNHDA and CDR2 SQIVND (reference sequence). The CDR3 nucleotides are TGTGCCAGTAGGACCGACAGGGGAGTGGGTCAGCCCCAGCATTTT. Amino acid sequence: CASRTDRGVGQPQHF.

As DNA, the CDR3 is TGTGCCAGCAGACCAGGACAGTCCGGTCAAGAGACCCAGTACTTC. This sequence encodes CASRPGQSGQETQYF. This chain links TRBV5-8 with TRBJ2-5; TRBD1 is a possible D gene (6 bases). The V gene lost 5 bases and the J gene lost 2 bases, with 16 bases spanning the gap. Germline V lookup: CDR1 SGHTS, CDR2 YDEGEE. CDR3 size: 15 residues.

The chain combines TRBV7-2 with TRBJ1-1, with D unclear. Germline loops: CDR1 SGHTA, CDR2 FQGNSA. Trimming removed 1 base from V and 3 bases from J, with 12 bases in between. The CDR3 has 15 residues. The CDR3 sequence: CASSLGRGRDTEAFF. CDR3 DNA: TGTGCCAGCAGCTTAGGGCGGGGTCGGGACACTGAAGCTTTCTTT.

V is TRBV19 and J is TRBJ2-7; TRBD1 is a possible D gene (6 bases). The CDR3 is 14 residues long. V was clipped by 5 bases and J by 3 bases, with 14 bases between them. The germline gives CDR1 LNHDA, CDR2 SQIVND (reference sequence). CDR3 bases: TGTGCCAGTAGTTCGGCTGGGGGCGGCTACGAGCAGTACTTC. Protein: CASSSAGGGYEQYF.

The chain employs TRBV19 and TRBJ1-1; 7 bases fit TRBD1. The germline V gene has CDR1 LNHDA and CDR2 SQIVND (reference sequence). V was pared by 5 bases and J by 4 bases, with 10 bases of the junction left unmatched. The CDR3 extends over 15 amino acids. CDR3 amino acids: CASSLAGTDATEAFF. As DNA, the CDR3 is TGTGCCAGTAGTCTCGCCGGGACAGACGCCACTGAAGCTTTCTTT.